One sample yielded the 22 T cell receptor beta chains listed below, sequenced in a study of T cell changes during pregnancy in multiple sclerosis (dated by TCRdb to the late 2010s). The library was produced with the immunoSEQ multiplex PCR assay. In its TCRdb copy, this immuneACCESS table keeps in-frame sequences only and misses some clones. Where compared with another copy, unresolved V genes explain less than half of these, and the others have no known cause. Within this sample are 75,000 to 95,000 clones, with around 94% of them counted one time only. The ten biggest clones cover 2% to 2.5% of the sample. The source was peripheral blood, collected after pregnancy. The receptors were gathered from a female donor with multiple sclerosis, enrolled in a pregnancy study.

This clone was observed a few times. The CDR3 protein is CASSLEGDQETQYF. CDR3 coding DNA: TGCGCCAGCAGCTTGGAGGGGGACCAAGAGACCCAGTACTTC. V usage is TRBV5-1 and J usage is TRBJ2-5; D may be TRBD1 (6 bases). V was clipped by 0 bases and J by 0 bases, with 6 bases between them. Germline-derived CDR1 and CDR2 are SGHRS and YFSETQ. There are 14 residues in the CDR3.

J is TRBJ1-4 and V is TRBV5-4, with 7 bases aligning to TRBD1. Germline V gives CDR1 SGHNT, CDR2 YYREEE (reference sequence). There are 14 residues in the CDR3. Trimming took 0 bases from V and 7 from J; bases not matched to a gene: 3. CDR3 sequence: CASSLDRGGEKLFF. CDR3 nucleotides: TGTGCCAGCAGCTTGGACAGGGGCGGTGAAAAACTGTTTTTT.

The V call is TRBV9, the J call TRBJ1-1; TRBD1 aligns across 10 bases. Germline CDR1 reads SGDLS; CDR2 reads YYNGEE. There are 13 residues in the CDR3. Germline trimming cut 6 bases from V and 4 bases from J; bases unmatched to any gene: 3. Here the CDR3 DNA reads TGTGCCAGCACCGGGACAGGGGCCACTGAAGCTTTCTTT. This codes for CASTGTGATEAFF.

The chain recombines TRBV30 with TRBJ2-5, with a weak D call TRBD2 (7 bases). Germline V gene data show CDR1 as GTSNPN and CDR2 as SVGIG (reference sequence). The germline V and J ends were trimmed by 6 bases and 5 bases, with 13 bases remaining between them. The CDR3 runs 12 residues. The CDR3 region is CACRGAGETQYF. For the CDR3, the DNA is TGTGCCTGCCGGGGGGCGGGTGAGACCCAGTACTTC.

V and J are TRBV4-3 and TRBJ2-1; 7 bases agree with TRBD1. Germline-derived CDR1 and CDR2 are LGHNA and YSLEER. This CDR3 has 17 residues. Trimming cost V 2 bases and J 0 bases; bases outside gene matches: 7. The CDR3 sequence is CASSQSTGEFSYNEQFF. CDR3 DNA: TGCGCCAGCAGCCAATCCACAGGGGAATTCTCCTACAATGAGCAGTTCTTC.

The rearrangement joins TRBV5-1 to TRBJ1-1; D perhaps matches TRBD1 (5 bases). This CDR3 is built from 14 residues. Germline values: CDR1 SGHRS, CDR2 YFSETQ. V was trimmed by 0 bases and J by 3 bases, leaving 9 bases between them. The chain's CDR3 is CASSLGGGYTEAFF. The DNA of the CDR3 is TGCGCCAGCAGCTTGGGGGGCGGATACACTGAAGCTTTCTTT.

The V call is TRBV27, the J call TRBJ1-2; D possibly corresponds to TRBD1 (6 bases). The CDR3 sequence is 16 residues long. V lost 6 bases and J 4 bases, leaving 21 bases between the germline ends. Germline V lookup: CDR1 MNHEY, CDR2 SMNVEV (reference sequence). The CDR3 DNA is TGTGCCAGCAGAACGGATCGGGGGGCGCGAAGCTATGGCTACACCTTC. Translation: CASRTDRGARSYGYTF.

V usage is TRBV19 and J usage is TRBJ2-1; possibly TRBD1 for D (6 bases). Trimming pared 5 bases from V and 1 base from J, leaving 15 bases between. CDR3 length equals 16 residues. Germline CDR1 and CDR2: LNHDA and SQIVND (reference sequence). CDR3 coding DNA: TGTGCCAGTAGTGTTATAGGCAGGGGATCCTACAATGAGCAGTTCTTC. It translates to CASSVIGRGSYNEQFF.

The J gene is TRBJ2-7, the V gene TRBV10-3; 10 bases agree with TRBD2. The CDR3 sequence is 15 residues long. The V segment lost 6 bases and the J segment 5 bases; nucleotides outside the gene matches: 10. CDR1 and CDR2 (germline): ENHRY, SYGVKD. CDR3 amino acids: CAIRRTLAGKDEQYF. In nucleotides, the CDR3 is TGTGCCATCAGACGAACACTAGCGGGAAAGGACGAGCAGTACTTC.

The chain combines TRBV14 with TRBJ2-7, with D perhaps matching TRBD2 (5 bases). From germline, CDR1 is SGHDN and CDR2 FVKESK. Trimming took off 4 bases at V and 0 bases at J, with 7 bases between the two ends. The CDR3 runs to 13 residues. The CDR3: CASSPGSSYEQYF. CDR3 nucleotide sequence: TGTGCCAGCAGCCCGGGAAGCTCCTACGAGCAGTACTTC.

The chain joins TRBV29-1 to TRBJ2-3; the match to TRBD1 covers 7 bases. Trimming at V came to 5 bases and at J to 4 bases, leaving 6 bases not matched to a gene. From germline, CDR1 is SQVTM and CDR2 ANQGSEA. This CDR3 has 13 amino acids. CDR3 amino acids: CSVPRQGADTQYF. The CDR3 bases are TGCAGCGTTCCAAGGCAGGGGGCAGATACGCAGTATTTT.

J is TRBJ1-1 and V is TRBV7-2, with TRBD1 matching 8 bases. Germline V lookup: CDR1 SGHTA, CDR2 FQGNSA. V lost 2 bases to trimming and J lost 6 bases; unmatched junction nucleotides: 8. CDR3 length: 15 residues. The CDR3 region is CASSLSQKTGAEAFF. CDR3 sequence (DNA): TGTGCCAGCAGCTTATCCCAGAAGACAGGGGCTGAAGCTTTCTTT.

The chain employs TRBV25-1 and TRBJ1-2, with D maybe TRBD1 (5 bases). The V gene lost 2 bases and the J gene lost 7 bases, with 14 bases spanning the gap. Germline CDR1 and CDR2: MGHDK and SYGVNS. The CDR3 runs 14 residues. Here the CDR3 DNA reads TGTGCCAGCAGTGAAGGGATTCAGGGCTCTGGCTACACCTTC. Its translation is CASSEGIQGSGYTF.

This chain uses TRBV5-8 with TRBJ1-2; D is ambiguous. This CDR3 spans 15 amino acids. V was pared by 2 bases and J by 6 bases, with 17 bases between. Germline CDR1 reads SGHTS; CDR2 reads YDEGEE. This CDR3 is CASSLIQFGGNGYTF. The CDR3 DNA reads TGTGCCAGCAGCTTAATACAGTTTGGAGGGAATGGCTACACCTTC.

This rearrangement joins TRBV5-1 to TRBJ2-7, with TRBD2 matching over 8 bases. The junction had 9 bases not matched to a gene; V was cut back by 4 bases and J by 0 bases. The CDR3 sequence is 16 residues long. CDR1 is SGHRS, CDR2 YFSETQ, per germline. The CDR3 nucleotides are TGCGCCAGCAGCCCGGGAGGGGGAGGGCCCTCCTACGAGCAGTACTTC. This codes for CASSPGGGGPSYEQYF.

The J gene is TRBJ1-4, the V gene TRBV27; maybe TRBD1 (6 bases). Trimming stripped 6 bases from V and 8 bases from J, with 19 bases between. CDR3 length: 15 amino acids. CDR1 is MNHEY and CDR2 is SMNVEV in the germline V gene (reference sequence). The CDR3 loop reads CASRSAGAGEEKLFF. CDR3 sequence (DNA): TGTGCCAGCAGGTCAGCAGGTGCAGGGGAGGAAAAACTGTTTTTT.

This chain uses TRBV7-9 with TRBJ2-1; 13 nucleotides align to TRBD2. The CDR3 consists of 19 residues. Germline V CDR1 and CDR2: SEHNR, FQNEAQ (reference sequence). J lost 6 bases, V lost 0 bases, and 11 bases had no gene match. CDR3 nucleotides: TGTGCCAGCAGCTTAGCTTATACCGAAGGACTAGCGGGAGTCAATGAGCAGTTCTTC. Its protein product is CASSLAYTEGLAGVNEQFF.

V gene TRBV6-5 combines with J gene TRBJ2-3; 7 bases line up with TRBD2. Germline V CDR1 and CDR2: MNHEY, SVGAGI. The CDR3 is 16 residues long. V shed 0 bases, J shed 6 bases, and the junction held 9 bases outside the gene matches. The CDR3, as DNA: TGTGCCAGCAGTTACTCGTTCCTAGCGGAAGGGGATACGCAGTATTTT. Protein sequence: CASSYSFLAEGDTQYF.

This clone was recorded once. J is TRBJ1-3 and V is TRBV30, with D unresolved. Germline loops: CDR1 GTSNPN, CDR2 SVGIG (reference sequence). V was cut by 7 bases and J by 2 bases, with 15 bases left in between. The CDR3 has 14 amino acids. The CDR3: CAYLLTETGNTIYF. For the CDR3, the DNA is TGTGCCTACTTACTGACTGAGACTGGAAACACCATATATTTT.

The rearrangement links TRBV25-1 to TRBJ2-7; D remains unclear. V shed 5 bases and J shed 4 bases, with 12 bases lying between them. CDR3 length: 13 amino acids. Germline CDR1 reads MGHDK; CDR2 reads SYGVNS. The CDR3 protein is CASSSQNVYEQYF. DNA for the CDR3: TGTGCCAGCAGTAGCCAAAATGTATACGAGCAGTACTTC.

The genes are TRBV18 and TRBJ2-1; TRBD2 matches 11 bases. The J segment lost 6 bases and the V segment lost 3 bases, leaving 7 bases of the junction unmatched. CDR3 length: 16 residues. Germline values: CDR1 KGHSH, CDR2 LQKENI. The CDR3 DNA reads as TGTGCCAGCTCACCTAGCCTAGCGGGAGGTGGCAATGAGCAGTTCTTC. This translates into CASSPSLAGGGNEQFF.

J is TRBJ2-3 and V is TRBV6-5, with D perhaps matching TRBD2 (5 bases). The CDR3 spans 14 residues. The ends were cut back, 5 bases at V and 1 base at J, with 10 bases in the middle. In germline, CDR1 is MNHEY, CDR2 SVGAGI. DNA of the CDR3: TGTGCCAGCAGTCTAAGCGGCGGCACAGATACGCAGTATTTT. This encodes CASSLSGGTDTQYF.